This T cell receptor beta chain was recorded in a study of a mutant IDH1 vaccine in newly diagnosed glioma (dated by TCRdb to about 2021). As for the study more broadly: Eight vaccinations were administered to patients in weeks 1, 3, 5, 7, 11, 15, 19 and 23, corresponding to visits V03 through V10. Of the roughly 34 treated patients, about 62% were male and around 40% were female, and the mean age was around 40 years. Six visits were used for peripheral blood collection: V03 (baseline), V05, V07, V10, V12 and V13. Longitudinal TCRB deep sequencing was done for 25 to 30 treated patients, wherever samples were available for exploratory analyses. In the chemotherapy-containing groups, vaccination started alongside temozolomide cycles, whereas in patients who had radiotherapy alone it started 4-6 weeks after radiotherapy. Before enrollment, patients had received standard therapy of radiotherapy alone, temozolomide alone, or radiochemotherapy with temozolomide; most received the combination.

This specimen's time point label, interpreted: week 23, last vaccination. Each vaccine dose was 300 ug of a 20-mer mutant IDH1 peptide in Montanide, given subcutaneously with topical imiquimod. All donors had newly diagnosed IDH1-mutant astrocytomas of WHO grade 3 or 4 that showed loss of nuclear ATRX. The samples were drawn from NOA16, a multicentre, single-arm, open-label phase I trial in Germany that tested a mutant IDH1 peptide vaccine in humans for the first time. Genomic DNA for TCRB sequencing was isolated from EDTA blood with the DNeasy Blood and Tissue Kit. From the cysteine up to the phenylalanine, the CDR3 has a length of 14 residues. CDR3 DNA only is kept here, 42 bases in frame from base 1. Via the germline V gene, CDR1 is MNHEY and CDR2 SVGAGI. V has 8 bases trimmed and J has 2 bases trimmed; junction bases matching no gene number 3. Study-level results and caveats: Pseudoprogression seemed to be unrelated to changes in the top peripheral T cell clonotypes found by TCRB sequencing. It was noted by the authors that analyses of patient blood samples could not be reproduced owing to sample limitations. PBMC samples for TCRB deep sequencing were selected based on availability. Across multiple MHC alleles, vaccine-induced immune responses were seen in around 94% of patients.

This clone was seen only once. The target of this receptor is not known. It has no much larger one-base neighbor in the sample; base qualities were not kept. The method behind the library was the immunoSEQ multiplex PCR assay. Following the manufacturer's protocol, the hsTCRB Kit was used to amplify rearranged TCR beta chain sequences. TCRB libraries were sequenced on an Illumina MiSeq. Under the source paper's analysis protocol: The proprietary platform of the kit vendor was used for demultiplexing, trimming and gene mapping. As stored in TCRdb, this immuneACCESS dataset retains in-frame rearrangements with V and J assigned. A fraction of the clones does not appear; measured against another copy, unresolved V genes explain less than half of the discrepancy, and the remainder lacks a known reason. V and J calls and clone size are given by that table; D and trimming were obtained from the DNA. Recorded for this sample are 30,000 to 40,000 clones; approximately 80% of them occurred a single time. Clones ranked in the top ten supply around 5.1% of the sample.

The chain uses TRBV6-5 and TRBJ2-6; the central 7 bases match TRBD1. The sample was PBMCs, taken from a glioma patient whose treatment included an IDH1 peptide vaccine. This clonotype originated in a man aged 35 to 55 with glioma. The CDR3 reads CASSGGAGANVLTF. The DNA reads as follows: TGTGCCAGCTCAGGGGGAGCTGGGGCCAACGTCCTGACTTTC.